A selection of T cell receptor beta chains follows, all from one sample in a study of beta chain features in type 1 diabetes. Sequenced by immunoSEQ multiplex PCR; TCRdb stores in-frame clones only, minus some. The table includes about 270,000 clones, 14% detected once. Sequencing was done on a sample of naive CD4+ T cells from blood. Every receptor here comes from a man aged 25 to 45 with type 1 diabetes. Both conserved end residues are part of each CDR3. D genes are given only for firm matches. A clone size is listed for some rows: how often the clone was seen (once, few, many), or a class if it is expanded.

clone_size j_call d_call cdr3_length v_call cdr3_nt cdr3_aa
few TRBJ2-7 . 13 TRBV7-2 TGTGCCAGCAGCACGGACAGTTCCTACGAGCAGTACTTC CASSTDSSYEQYF
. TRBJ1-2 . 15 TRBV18 TGTGCCAGCTCACCGGGCCGGGGGGCCAACTATGGCTACACCTTC CASSPGRGANYGYTF
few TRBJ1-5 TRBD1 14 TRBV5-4 TGTGCCAGCAGCCAACAGGGGGCTAGTCAGCCCCAGCATTTT CASSQQGASQPQHF
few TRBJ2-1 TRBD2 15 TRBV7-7 TGTGCCAGCAGCCTAACTAGCGGGCACTACAATGAGCAGTTCTTC CASSLTSGHYNEQFF
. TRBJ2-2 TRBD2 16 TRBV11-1 TGTGCCAGCAGCTTCAGTAGCGGGGCGAACACCGGGGAGCTGTTTTTT CASSFSSGANTGELFF
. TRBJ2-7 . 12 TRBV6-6 TGTGCCAGCACGACTACCAACTACGAGCAGTACTTC CASTTTNYEQYF
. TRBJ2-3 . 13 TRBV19 TGTGCCAGTAGCGGGAGAGGGCCAGATACGCAGTATTTT CASSGRGPDTQYF
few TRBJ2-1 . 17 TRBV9 TGTGCCAGCAGCGCCCATTTTGGGGGAGGTAACATCAATGAGCAGTTCTTC CASSAHFGGGNINEQFF
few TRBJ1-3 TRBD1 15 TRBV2 TGTGCCAGCAGTAATGACAGGGGTTCTGGAAACACCATATATTTT CASSNDRGSGNTIYF
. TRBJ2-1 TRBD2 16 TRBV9 TGTGCCAGCAGCACCCTCTCTAGCGGGAGTGGAAATGAGCAGTTCTTC CASSTLSSGSGNEQFF
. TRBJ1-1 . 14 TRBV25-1 TGTGCCAGCGGGACTGCTGGATGGGGCACTGAAGCTTTCTTT CASGTAGWGTEAFF
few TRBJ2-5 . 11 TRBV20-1 TGCAGTGCTAGAGACCGGGAGACCCAGTACTTC CSARDRETQYF
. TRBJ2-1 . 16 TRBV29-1 TGCAGCGTCCTCGGGTCACACGACTCCTCCTACAATGAGCAGTTCTTC CSVLGSHDSSYNEQFF
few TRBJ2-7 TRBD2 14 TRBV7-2 TGTGCCAGCAGCTTGACTAGCGGATCCTACGAGCAGTACTTC CASSLTSGSYEQYF
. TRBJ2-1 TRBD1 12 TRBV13 TGTGCCAGCAGCACCGGACAGGGGGGGCCGTTCTTC CASSTGQGGPFF
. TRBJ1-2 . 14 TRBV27 TGTGCCAGCCGGGGGGCACTACCAAACTATGGCTACACCTTC CASRGALPNYGYTF
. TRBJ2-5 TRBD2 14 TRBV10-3 TGTGCCATCAGTCCTAGCGGGAGTAGAGAGACCCAGTACTTC CAISPSGSRETQYF
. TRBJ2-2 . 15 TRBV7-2 TGTGCCAGCAGCGGCACCGGGTTCTACACCGGGGAGCTGTTTTTT CASSGTGFYTGELFF
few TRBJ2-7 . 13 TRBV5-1 TGCGCCAGCAGCTTGACACAGACCTACGAGCAGTACTTC CASSLTQTYEQYF
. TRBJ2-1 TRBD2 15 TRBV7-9 TGTGCCAGCAGCGCGACTAGCCTTTTTGATGGTGAGCAGTTCTTC CASSATSLFDGEQFF
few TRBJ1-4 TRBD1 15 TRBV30 TGTGCCTGGAACAATCGACAGGGGGCGGGTGAAAAACTGTTTTTT CAWNNRQGAGEKLFF
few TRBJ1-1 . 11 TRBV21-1 TGTGCCAGCGGGGAGTGGGGTGGGGCTTTCTTT CASGEWGGAFF